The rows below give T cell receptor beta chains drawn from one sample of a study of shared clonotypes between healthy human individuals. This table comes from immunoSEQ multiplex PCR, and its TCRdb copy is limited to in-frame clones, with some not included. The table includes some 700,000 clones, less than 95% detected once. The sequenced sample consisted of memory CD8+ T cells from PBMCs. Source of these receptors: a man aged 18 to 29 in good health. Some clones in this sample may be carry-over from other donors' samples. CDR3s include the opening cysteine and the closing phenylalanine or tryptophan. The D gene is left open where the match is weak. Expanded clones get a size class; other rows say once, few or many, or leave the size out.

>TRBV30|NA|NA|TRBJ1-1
CAWVGGGSVSEAFF
TGTGCCTGGGTCGGTGGGGGCTCGGTAAGTGAAGCTTTCTTT
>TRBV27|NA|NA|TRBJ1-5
CASSPAVGDQPQHF
TGTGCCAGCAGCCCCGCGGTGGGGGATCAGCCCCAGCATTTT
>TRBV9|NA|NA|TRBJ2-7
CASSVGSTNEQYF
TGTGCCAGCAGCGTCGGAAGCACGAACGAGCAGTACTTC
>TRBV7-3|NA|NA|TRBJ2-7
CASTHGRNDYEQYF
TGTGCCAGCACCCATGGGCGGAATGACTACGAGCAGTACTTC
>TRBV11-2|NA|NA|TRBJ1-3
CASSPAYFEGNTIYF
TGTGCCAGCAGCCCCGCATATTTCGAGGGAAACACCATATATTTT
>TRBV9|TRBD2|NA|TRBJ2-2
CASSVAQPGLAGAGTGELFF
TGTGCCAGCAGCGTAGCCCAACCGGGACTAGCGGGAGCAGGCACCGGGGAGCTGTTTTTT
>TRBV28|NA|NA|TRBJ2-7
CASSYTIQGTEQYF
TGTGCCAGCAGTTATACCATACAGGGTACCGAGCAGTACTTC
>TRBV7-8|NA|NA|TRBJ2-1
CASSRTGNEQFF
TGTGCCAGCAGCCGGACTGGAAATGAGCAGTTCTTC
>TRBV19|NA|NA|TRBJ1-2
CASSIGITGPPNYGYTF
TGTGCCAGTAGTATCGGGATAACAGGGCCCCCCAACTATGGCTACACCTTC
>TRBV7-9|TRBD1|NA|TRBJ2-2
CAITNPETGGYSGELFF
TGTGCCATAACCAACCCGGAGACAGGGGGCTATAGCGGGGAGCTGTTTTTT
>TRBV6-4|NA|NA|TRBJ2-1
CASSSSWGNEQFF
TGTGCCAGCAGTTCATCTTGGGGCAATGAGCAGTTCTTC
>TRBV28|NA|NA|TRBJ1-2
CASSLVTNYGYTF
TGTGCCAGCAGTTTGGTCACTAACTATGGCTACACCTTC
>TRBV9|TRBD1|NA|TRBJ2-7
CASSIRGTGDEQYF
TGTGCCAGCAGCATCAGAGGGACAGGGGACGAGCAGTACTTC
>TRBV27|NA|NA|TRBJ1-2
CASSFSPGTGYSGYTF
TGTGCCAGCAGTTTTAGTCCCGGGACCGGTTATTCGGGCTACACCTTC
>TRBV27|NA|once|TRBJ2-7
CASSVTTAAYEQYF
TGTGCCAGCAGTGTCACGACGGCTGCCTACGAGCAGTACTTC
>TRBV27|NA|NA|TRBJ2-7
CASSTGMPSYEQYF
TGTGCCAGCAGTACAGGGATGCCCTCCTACGAGCAGTACTTC
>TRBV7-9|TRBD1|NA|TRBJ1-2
CASSDSRQGRGYTF
TGTGCCAGCAGCGACTCCCGACAGGGAAGAGGCTACACCTTC
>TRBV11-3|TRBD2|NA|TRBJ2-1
CASSLDPPISGRPNEQFF
TGTGCCAGCAGCTTAGACCCACCTATTAGCGGGAGACCCAATGAGCAGTTCTTC
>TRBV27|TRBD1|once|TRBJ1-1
CASAEGQGFLNTEAFF
TGTGCCAGCGCGGAGGGACAGGGCTTCTTGAACACTGAAGCTTTCTTT
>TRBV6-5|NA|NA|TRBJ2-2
CASSYSSVGNTGELFF
TGTGCCAGCAGTTACTCGAGTGTCGGCAACACCGGGGAGCTGTTTTTT
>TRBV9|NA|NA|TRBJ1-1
CASSDLRGRPEAFF
TGTGCCAGCAGCGATCTCAGGGGACGTCCTGAAGCTTTCTTT
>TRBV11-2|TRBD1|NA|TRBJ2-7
CASSYGTAYEQYF
TGTGCCAGCAGCTACGGGACAGCCTACGAGCAGTACTTC
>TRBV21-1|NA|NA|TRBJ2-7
CASSTGPVAYF
TGTGCCAGCAGTACGGGACCTGTGGCGTACTTC
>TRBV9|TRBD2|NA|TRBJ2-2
CASSASGSATGELFF
TGTGCCAGCAGCGCTAGCGGGAGCGCGACCGGGGAGCTGTTTTTT
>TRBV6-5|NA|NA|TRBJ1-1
CASSYSSVRDDAFF
TGTGCCAGCAGTTACTCAAGCGTCCGGGACGATGCTTTCTTT
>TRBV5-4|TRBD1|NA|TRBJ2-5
CASNRGGTQYF
TGTGCCAGCAACAGGGGTGGGACCCAGTACTTC
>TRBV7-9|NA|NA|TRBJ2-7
CASSLSPGGIQSEQYF
TGTGCCAGCAGCTTATCACCCGGGGGCATCCAGAGCGAGCAGTACTTC
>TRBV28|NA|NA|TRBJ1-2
CASDWGAGANYGYTF
TGTGCCAGCGACTGGGGGGCAGGTGCTAACTATGGCTACACCTTC
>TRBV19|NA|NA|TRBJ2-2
CASSIQGHLNTGELFF
TGTGCCAGTAGTATACAGGGCCACCTTAACACCGGGGAGCTGTTTTTT
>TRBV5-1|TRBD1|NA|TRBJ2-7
CASSLDRGNEQYF
TGCGCCAGCAGCTTGGACAGGGGCAACGAGCAGTACTTC
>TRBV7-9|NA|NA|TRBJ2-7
CASRALYEQYF
TGTGCCAGCAGGGCCCTTTACGAGCAGTACTTC
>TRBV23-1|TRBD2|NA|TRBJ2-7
CASLCGRGEQYF
TGCGCCAGCCTATGCGGGAGGGGGGAGCAGTACTTC
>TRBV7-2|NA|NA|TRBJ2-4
CASSLAAGLAKNIQYF
TGTGCCAGCAGCTTAGCAGCAGGGTTAGCCAAAAACATTCAGTACTTC
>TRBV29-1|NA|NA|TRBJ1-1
CSVWGLSDGANTEAFF
TGCAGCGTTTGGGGTTTGTCGGATGGGGCGAACACTGAAGCTTTCTTT
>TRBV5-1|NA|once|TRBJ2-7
CASSLRQGFPEQYF
TGCGCCAGCAGCTTACGCCAGGGGTTTCCCGAGCAGTACTTC
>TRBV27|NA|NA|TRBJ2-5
CASSLGPGFLDTQYF
TGTGCCAGCAGTTTAGGGCCAGGGTTCCTCGATACCCAGTACTTC
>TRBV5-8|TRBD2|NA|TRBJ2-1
CASRELAGVNRNEQFF
TGTGCCAGCAGGGAGTTGGCGGGAGTAAATAGGAATGAGCAGTTCTTC